This T cell receptor beta chain was sequenced during a study of T cells expressing NK-cell markers. At the level of the study: One of the eight sequenced donors was seronegative, whereas the other seven were HCMV-seropositive. Regarding the study as a whole: Top CD8+ clonotypes included the dominant CD3+CD56+NKG2C+ clonotypes in roughly 6 donors.

TCRdb re-called the 5' RACE reads; one entry per CDR3 protein, DNA not given. The ten most abundant clones cover roughly 10% of a sample with 400,000 or so distinct CDR3 sequences. Worth noting for this clonotype: Antigen unknown.

Germline CDR1 reads SEHNR; CDR2 reads FQNEAQ (reference sequence). The CDR3 is made up of 16 amino acids. The clonotype originates from a woman between 45 and 65 years old in good health. The chain is built from TRBV7-9 and TRBJ2-3. Sequencing was performed on blood T cells: a sorted CD56 or NKG2C T cell subset, CD4+ or CD8+ T cells, or bulk PBMC T cells (not recorded which). This CDR3 reads CASSPGLAASTDTQYF. Combining the CDR3 with reference TRBV7-9 and TRBJ2-3 gives the whole variable domain DTGVSQNPRHKITKRGQNVTFRCDPISEHNRLYWYRQTLGQGPEFLTYFQNEAQLEKSRLLSDRFSAERPKGSFSTLEIQRTEQGDSAMYLCASSPGLAASTDTQYFGPGTRLTVL.